The present entry profiles one T cell receptor (beta chain) with its context. The target antigen is unknown. The sample comes from a study of blood T cells in healthy people across ages. Overall study: Template-switching capture recovered about one barcoded beta molecule per two T cells.

Study outcomes and limitations: In older individuals, TCR beta diversity per million T cells was lower, falling roughly linearly with age. The donors' CMV status was not determined, possibly confounding changes in expanded clonotypes.

Aged roughly 6 to 95, donors were systemically healthy Caucasians from Russia. It was with a sample-barcoded 5' primer and a J-beta primer mix that a second PCR of roughly 7 to 12 cycles was run. TCRdb recomputed calls from the 5' RACE reads with MiXCR, one row per CDR3 protein. The sample lists under 1,000,000 distinct CDR3 sequences, 46% occurring once. Sequencing was carried out using blood. This sequence originates from a man older than 75 in good health.

Written as DNA, the CDR3 is TGTGCCAGCAGTCGCCGGAATCAGCCCCAGCATTTT. It encodes CASSRRNQPQHF. The chain recombines TRBV6-2 or TRBV6-3 with TRBJ1-5; D gene uncertain. The V gene lost 5 bases and the J gene lost 4 bases, with 6 bases spanning the gap. In germline, CDR1 is MNHEY, CDR2 SVGEGT. This CDR3 is 12 amino acids long.